This TCR beta chain is drawn from a study of T cell responses to AZD1222 COVID-19 vaccine. Across the whole study: Pooled samples include second doses given at about 4 or 12 weeks. Regarding the study as a whole: There were vaccine-associated CD4 TCRs across spike, dominant at 160-218 and 743-854. Among the donors, most were white British and more were female, and clonal diversity was possibly underestimated.

Only in-frame clones appear in the TCRdb table, and some are missing; sequencing was by immunoSEQ multiplex PCR. Counted here are some 99,000 clones, about 88% occurring once; the ten biggest clones make up around a sixth. After removal of 3 bases from V and 6 bases from J, the junction contained 7 bases not matched to a gene. This CDR3 has 14 residues. Germline loops: CDR1 SGHNT, CDR2 YENEEA. Of note for this clone: Its antigen is currently unknown.

This TCR derives from an adult in good health. This sequence joins TRBV11-3 and TRBJ1-2; 7 bases are shared with TRBD1. The sequencing used peripheral blood, collected on day 0 of AZD1222 vaccination. CDR3 sequence reads: CASSFGQAIDGYTF. The CDR3 nucleotides are TGTGCCAGCAGCTTCGGACAGGCCATCGATGGCTACACCTTC.